Presented here are 21 T cell receptor beta chains from one specimen sequenced in a study of blood T cell repertoires in COVID-19. Profiling relied on immunoSEQ multiplex PCR, and the TCRdb table lists in-frame clones only, not all of them. The sample consists of around 88,000 clones, about 88% of them appearing once. The material sequenced was peripheral blood. These receptors originate from a woman older than 75 with acute or convalescent COVID-19.

V usage is TRBV18 and J usage is TRBJ2-2; no reliable D call. Germline lookup yields CDR1 KGHSH and CDR2 LQKENI. The CDR3 extends over 13 amino acids. The V and J ends lost 2 bases and 7 bases respectively, with 8 bases between them. CDR3 sequence (DNA): TGTGCCAGCTCACCAAGTTCCGGCGGGGAGCTGTTTTTT. Residues: CASSPSSGGELFF.

This chain connects TRBV30 to TRBJ2-2; maybe TRBD2 (5 bases). This CDR3 comprises 15 residues. Trimming shortened V by 4 bases and J by 4 bases, and 16 bases separated the two germline ends. Germline lookup yields CDR1 GTSNPN and CDR2 SVGIG (reference sequence). The CDR3 coding sequence is TGTGCCTGGAATGCCCGCGGCCGGGGCACCGGGGAGCTGTTTTTT. This translates into CAWNARGRGTGELFF.

The chain is built from TRBV9 and TRBJ2-7, with TRBD2 identical over 7 bases. The CDR3 covers 17 residues. The V and J ends lost 2 bases and 1 base, in that order; junction bases with no gene match: 12. The germline gives CDR1 SGDLS, CDR2 YYNGEE. This chain's CDR3 is CASSVGYRGVGSYEQYF. CDR3 bases: TGTGCCAGCAGCGTCGGATATCGGGGGGTAGGTTCCTACGAGCAGTACTTC.

The count of this clone is one. The CDR3 here is CASSLGQGREKLFF. In DNA, the CDR3 is TGTGCCAGCAGCTTGGGACAGGGACGGGAAAAACTGTTTTTT. The chain combines TRBV11-2 with TRBJ1-4; 9 bases fit TRBD1. The V and J ends lost 3 bases and 8 bases, in that order; junction bases with no gene match: 4. CDR3 length: 14 amino acids. Germline V gives CDR1 SGHAT, CDR2 FQNNGV.

The rearrangement joins TRBV4-3 to TRBJ2-1; 11 bases line up with TRBD2. The V gene end was trimmed by 3 bases and the J gene end by 0 bases; junction bases not matched to a gene: 4. This CDR3 is built from 17 residues. CDR1 LGHNA and CDR2 YSLEER come from the germline V gene. The CDR3 loop reads CASSQTGLAGSYNEQFF. DNA for the CDR3: TGCGCCAGCAGCCAGACTGGACTAGCGGGCTCCTACAATGAGCAGTTCTTC.

The chain links TRBV9 to TRBJ2-5; 12 positions match TRBD1. CDR1 and CDR2 from the germline V gene are SGDLS and YYNGEE. The CDR3 runs to 16 residues. V lost 0 bases, J lost 4 bases, and 4 bases stayed unmatched. CDR3 sequence reads: CASSVAGQGAGETQYF. CDR3 nucleotides: TGTGCCAGCAGCGTAGCGGGACAGGGGGCAGGAGAGACCCAGTACTTC.

The rearrangement uses TRBV29-1 and TRBJ2-3; 11 bases fit TRBD2. The CDR3 is made up of 18 amino acids. The junction had 12 bases not matched to a gene; V was cut back by 1 base and J by 3 bases. From germline, CDR1 is SQVTM and CDR2 ANQGSEA. This CDR3 is CSVEGLLAGAQHTDTQYF. The DNA of the CDR3 is TGCAGCGTTGAAGGTTTACTAGCGGGAGCCCAGCATACAGATACGCAGTATTTT.

This chain joins TRBV28 and TRBJ1-2; unclear D gene. Germline V gives CDR1 MDHEN, CDR2 SYDVKM. V was pared by 5 bases and J by 6 bases, with 16 bases between. The CDR3 has 14 amino acids. CDR3 DNA sequence: TGTGCCAGCAGTCCCCCCGGTCAGGTCCATGGCTACACCTTC. It specifies CASSPPGQVHGYTF.

The CDR3, as DNA: TGTGCTAGTGGTTTGGGGGGGGTAGATCAGCCCCAGCATTTT. Residues: CASGLGGVDQPQHF. The chain recombines TRBV12-5 with TRBJ1-5; tentatively, D is TRBD1 (5 bases). The V gene lost 1 base and the J gene lost 5 bases, with 9 bases spanning the gap. Germline loops: CDR1 LGHNT, CDR2 FRNRAP. CDR3 length: 14 amino acids.

This chain connects TRBV28 to TRBJ2-1; TRBD2 matches 8 bases. The CDR3 length is 15 residues. V trimming: 3 bases; J trimming: 7 bases; junction bases outside the gene matches: 8. The V gene's germline CDR1 is MDHEN and CDR2 SYDVKM. CDR3 bases: TGTGCCAGCAGTTTCGGGGGGGCGTCTCGGAATGAGCAGTTCTTC. Its translation is CASSFGGASRNEQFF.

The chain joins TRBV16 to TRBJ1-5; TRBD1 aligns across 7 bases. V was clipped by 2 bases and J by 2 bases; unmatched bases: 9. CDR1 KGHSY and CDR2 FQNENV come from the germline V gene. This CDR3 comprises 17 residues. Written as DNA, the CDR3 is TGTGCCAGCAGCCAACCGAGACAGGGTTGGGGCAATCAGCCCCAGCATTTT. Protein product: CASSQPRQGWGNQPQHF.

The V and J genes are TRBV15 and TRBJ2-2; 9 positions match TRBD1. With 4 bases clipped from V and 4 bases from J, the junction kept 7 bases outside the gene matches. The CDR3 is 16 residues long. The V gene's germline CDR1 is LNHNV and CDR2 YYDKDF (reference sequence). The DNA for the CDR3 is TGTGCCACCAGCATAAGACAGGGGGTGGGCACCGGGGAGCTGTTTTTT. Encoded protein: CATSIRQGVGTGELFF.

The rearrangement links TRBV28 to TRBJ1-5; 7 nucleotides match TRBD1. The CDR3 totals 15 residues. Germline lookup yields CDR1 MDHEN and CDR2 SYDVKM. The J segment lost 3 bases and the V segment lost 8 bases, leaving 10 bases of the junction unmatched. CDR3 nucleotides: TGTGCCAGCTCTCCGGCGGGACAGCACAATCAGCCCCAGCATTTT. Its translation is CASSPAGQHNQPQHF.

Written as DNA, the CDR3 is TGTGCCAGCAGCTCTTACTCCGGGACAGGGAGTGAAAAACTGTTTTTT. It translates to CASSSYSGTGSEKLFF. The genes are TRBV13 and TRBJ1-4; 9 nucleotides align to TRBD1. V lost 4 bases, J lost 7 bases, and 10 bases stayed unmatched. This CDR3 spans 16 amino acids. The germline V gene has CDR1 PRHDT and CDR2 FYEKMQ (reference sequence). Complete variable domain (other parts from reference TRBV13 and TRBJ1-4): AAGVIQSPRHLIKEKRETATLKCYPIPRHDTVYWYQQGPGQDPQFLISFYEKMQSDKGSIPDRFSAQQFSDYHSELNMSSLELGDSALYFCASSSYSGTGSEKLFFGSGTQLSVL.

CDR3 in amino acids: CASSPEGQGYSPLHF. The CDR3 DNA reads TGTGCCAGCAGCCCCGAGGGACAGGGATATTCACCCCTCCACTTT. The V gene is TRBV3-1 (or the pseudogene TRBV3-2), the J gene TRBJ1-6; TRBD1 agrees at 9 bases. The CDR3 is made up of 15 amino acids. V was pared by 4 bases and J by 8 bases, with 6 bases of the junction left unmatched. Germline CDR1 is LGHDT and CDR2 is YNNKEL (reference sequence).

V and J are TRBV5-5 and TRBJ1-2, with D unclear. Germline CDR1 is SGHKS and CDR2 is YYEKEE (reference sequence). CDR3 length: 12 amino acids. Trimming removed 2 bases from V and 6 bases from J, with 8 bases in between. DNA of the CDR3: TGTGCCAGCAGCTTTTACATGGATGGCTACACCTTC. It encodes CASSFYMDGYTF.

This clone was recorded only once. The rearrangement uses TRBV27 and TRBJ1-1, with 12 bases matching TRBD1. The CDR3 runs to 15 residues. Germline lookup yields CDR1 MNHEY and CDR2 SMNVEV (reference sequence). J was trimmed by 3 bases and V by 5 bases; bases with no gene match: 4. The CDR3 sequence: CASSPGTGGHTEAFF. CDR3 DNA sequence: TGTGCCAGCAGTCCCGGGACAGGGGGCCACACTGAAGCTTTCTTT.

This clone was counted once. V is TRBV9 and J is TRBJ2-3; TRBD1 aligns across 9 bases. Unmatched junction bases numbered 1, after V lost 2 bases and J lost 3 bases. This CDR3 has 14 residues. Germline assignment: CDR1 SGDLS and CDR2 YYNGEE. Here the CDR3 reads CASSVDRGTDTQYF. For the CDR3, the DNA is TGTGCCAGCAGCGTGGACAGGGGTACAGATACGCAGTATTTT.

The chain is built from TRBV19 and TRBJ1-5, with 8 bases fitting TRBD1. The CDR3 runs to 15 residues. Looked up from germline, CDR1 is LNHDA and CDR2 is SQIVND (reference sequence). V lost 3 bases to trimming and J lost 8 bases; unmatched junction nucleotides: 9. In DNA, the CDR3 is TGTGCCAGTAGTATTTTCGGACAGGGTATGGAGCCCCAGCATTTT. As protein: CASSIFGQGMEPQHF. Filled out from reference TRBV19 and TRBJ1-5, the complete variable domain reads DGGITQSPKYLFRKEGQNVTLSCEQNLNHDAMYWYRQDPGQGLRLIYYSQIVNDFQKGDIAEGYSVSREKKESFPLTVTSAQKNPTAFYLCASSIFGQGMEPQHFGDGTRLSIL.

This sequence joins TRBV10-3 and TRBJ1-1; TRBD1 is a possible D gene (5 bases). Germline CDR1 reads ENHRY; CDR2 reads SYGVKD. The CDR3 loop spans 12 amino acids. Trimming left V 2 bases short and J 8 bases short, with 9 bases between. CDR3 nucleotides: TGTGCCATCAGTGAGGGCAGGGAAGAAGCTTTCTTT. Translating gives CAISEGREEAFF.

The chain combines TRBV10-2 with TRBJ1-5; maybe TRBD1 (5 bases). CDR3 length: 14 residues. With 7 bases removed from V and 2 bases from J, the gap between germline ends came to 12 bases. Germline V CDR1 and CDR2: WSHSY, SAAADI. The CDR3 is CASISPRGNQPQHF. CDR3 sequence (DNA): TGCGCCAGCATCTCCCCCAGGGGCAATCAGCCCCAGCATTTT.